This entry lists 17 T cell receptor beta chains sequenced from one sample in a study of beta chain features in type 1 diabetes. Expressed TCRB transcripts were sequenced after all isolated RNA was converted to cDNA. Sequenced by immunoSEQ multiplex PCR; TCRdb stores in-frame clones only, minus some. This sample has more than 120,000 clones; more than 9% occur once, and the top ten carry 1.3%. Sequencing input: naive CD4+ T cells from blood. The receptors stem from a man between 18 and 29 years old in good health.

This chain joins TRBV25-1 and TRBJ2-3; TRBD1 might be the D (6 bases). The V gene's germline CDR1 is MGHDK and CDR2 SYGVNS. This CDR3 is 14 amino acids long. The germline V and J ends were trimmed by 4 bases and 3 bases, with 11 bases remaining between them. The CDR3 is CASSGRGYTDTQYF. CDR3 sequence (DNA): TGTGCCAGCAGTGGCAGGGGTTATACAGATACGCAGTATTTT.

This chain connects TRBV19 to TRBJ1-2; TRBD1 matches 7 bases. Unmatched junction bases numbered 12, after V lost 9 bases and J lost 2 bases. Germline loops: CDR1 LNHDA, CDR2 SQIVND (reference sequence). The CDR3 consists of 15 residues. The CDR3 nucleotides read TGTGCCAGCCGGGACAGTCAGTCGGCGAACTATGGCTACACCTTC. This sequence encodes CASRDSQSANYGYTF.

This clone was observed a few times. This CDR3 reads CASSQGVIYNEQFF. The CDR3, as DNA: TGTGCCAGCAGCCAAGGGGTCATCTACAATGAGCAGTTCTTC. The chain carries TRBV9 and TRBJ2-1; D possibly corresponds to TRBD1 (5 bases). Per the germline V gene, CDR1 is SGDLS and CDR2 is YYNGEE. The CDR3 has 14 amino acids. The V and J ends lost 4 bases and 3 bases respectively, with 11 bases between them.

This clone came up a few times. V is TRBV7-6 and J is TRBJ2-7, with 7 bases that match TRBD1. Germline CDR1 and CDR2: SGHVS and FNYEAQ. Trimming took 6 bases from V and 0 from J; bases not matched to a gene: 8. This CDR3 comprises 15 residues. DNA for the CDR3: TGTGCCAGCAGTCCGACAGGGCTAAGCTCCTACGAGCAGTACTTC. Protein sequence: CASSPTGLSSYEQYF.

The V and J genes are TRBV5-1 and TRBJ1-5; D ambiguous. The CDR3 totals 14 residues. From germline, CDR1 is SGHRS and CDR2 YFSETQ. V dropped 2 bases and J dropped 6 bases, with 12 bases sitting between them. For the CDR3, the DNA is TGCGCCAGCAGCTTAGGCCGGGAGGGTCAGCCCCAGCATTTT. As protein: CASSLGREGQPQHF.

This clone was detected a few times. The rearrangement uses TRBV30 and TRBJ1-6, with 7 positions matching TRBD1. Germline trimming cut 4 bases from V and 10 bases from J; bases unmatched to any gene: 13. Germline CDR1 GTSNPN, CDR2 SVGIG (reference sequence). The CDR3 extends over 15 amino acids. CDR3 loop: CAWTPTTGLQSPLHF. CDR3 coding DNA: TGTGCCTGGACCCCCACGACAGGGCTACAGTCACCCCTCCACTTT. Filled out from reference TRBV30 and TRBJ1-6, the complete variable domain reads SQTIHQWPATLVQPVGSPLSLECTVEGTSNPNLYWYRQAAGRGLQLLFYSVGIGQISSEVPQNLSASRPQDRQFILSSKKLLLSDSGFYLCAWTPTTGLQSPLHFGNGTRLTVT.

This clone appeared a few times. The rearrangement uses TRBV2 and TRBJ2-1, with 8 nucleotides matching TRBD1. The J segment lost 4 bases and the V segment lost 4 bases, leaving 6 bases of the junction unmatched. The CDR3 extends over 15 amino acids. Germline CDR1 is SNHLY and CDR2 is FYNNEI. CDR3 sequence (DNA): TGTGCCAGCAGTGCTGTGACAGGGGCATACAATGAGCAGTTCTTC. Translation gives CASSAVTGAYNEQFF. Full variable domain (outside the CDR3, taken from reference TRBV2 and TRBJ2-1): EPEVTQTPSHQVTQMGQEVILRCVPISNHLYFYWYRQILGQKVEFLVSFYNNEISEKSEIFDDQFSVERPDGSNFTLKIRSTKLEDSAMYFCASSAVTGAYNEQFFGPGTRLTVL.

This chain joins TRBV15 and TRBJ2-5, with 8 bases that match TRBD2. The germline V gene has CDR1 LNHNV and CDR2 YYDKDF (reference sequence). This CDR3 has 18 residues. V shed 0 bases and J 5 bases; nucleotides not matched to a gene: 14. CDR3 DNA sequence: TGTGCCACCAGCAGAGAAATCGATTTGCGGGGGACTAGGGAGACCCAGTACTTC. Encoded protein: CATSREIDLRGTRETQYF.

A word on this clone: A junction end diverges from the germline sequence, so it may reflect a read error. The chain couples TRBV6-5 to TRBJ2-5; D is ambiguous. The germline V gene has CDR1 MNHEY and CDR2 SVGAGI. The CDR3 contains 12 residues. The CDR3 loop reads CAISESRETQYF. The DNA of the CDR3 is TGTGCCATCAGTGAGTCGAGGGAGACCCAGTACTTC.

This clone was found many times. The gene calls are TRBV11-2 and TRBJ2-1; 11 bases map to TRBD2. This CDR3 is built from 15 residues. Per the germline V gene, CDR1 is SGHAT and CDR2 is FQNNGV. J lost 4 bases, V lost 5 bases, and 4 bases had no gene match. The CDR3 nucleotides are TGTGCCAGCAGCGGAGGGACTAGCGGATACAATGAGCAGTTCTTC. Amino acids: CASSGGTSGYNEQFF.

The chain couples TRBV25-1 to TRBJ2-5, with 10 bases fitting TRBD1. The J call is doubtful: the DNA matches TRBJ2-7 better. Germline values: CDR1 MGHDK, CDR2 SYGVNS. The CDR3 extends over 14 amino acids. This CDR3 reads CASSATGQGDEQYF. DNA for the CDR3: TGTGCCAGCAGCGCAACAGGACAGGGGGACGAGCAGTACTTC.

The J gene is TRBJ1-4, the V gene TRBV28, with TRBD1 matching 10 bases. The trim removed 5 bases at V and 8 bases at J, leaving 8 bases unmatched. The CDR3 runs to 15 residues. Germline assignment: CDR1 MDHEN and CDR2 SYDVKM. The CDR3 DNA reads TGTGCCAGCAGTGACCGGACAGGGGGAGAGGAAAAACTGTTTTTT. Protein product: CASSDRTGGEEKLFF.

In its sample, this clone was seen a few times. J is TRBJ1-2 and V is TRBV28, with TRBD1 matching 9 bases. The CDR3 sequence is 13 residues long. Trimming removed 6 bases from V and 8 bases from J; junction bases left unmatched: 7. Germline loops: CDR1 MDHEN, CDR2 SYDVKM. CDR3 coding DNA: TGTGCCAGCAGCCCTGGGACAGGGTTCGGCTACACCTTC. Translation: CASSPGTGFGYTF.

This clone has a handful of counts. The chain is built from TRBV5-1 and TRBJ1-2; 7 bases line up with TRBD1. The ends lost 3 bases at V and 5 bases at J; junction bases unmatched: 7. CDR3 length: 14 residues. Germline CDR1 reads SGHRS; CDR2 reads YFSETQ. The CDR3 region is CASSSGQRTYGYTF. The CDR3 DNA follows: TGCGCCAGCAGCTCGGGACAGCGAACGTATGGCTACACCTTC.

CDR3 loop: CASSVDGGRGGELFF. For the CDR3, the DNA is TGTGCCAGCAGCGTTGACGGGGGACGTGGCGGGGAGCTGTTTTTT. This chain uses TRBV9 with TRBJ2-2; D is possibly TRBD2 (6 bases). Germline lookup yields CDR1 SGDLS and CDR2 YYNGEE. This CDR3 has 15 residues. The V and J ends lost 2 bases and 7 bases respectively, with 15 bases between them.

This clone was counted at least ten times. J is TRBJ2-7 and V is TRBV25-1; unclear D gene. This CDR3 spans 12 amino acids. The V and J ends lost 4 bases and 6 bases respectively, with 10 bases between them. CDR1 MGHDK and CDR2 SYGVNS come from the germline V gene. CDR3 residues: CASSGSVVEQYF. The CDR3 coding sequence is TGTGCCAGCAGTGGGTCGGTTGTCGAGCAGTACTTC.

The CDR3 region has the DNA TGTGCCAGCAGTATTAACAATGAGCAGTTCTTC. Its translation is CASSINNEQFF. The V gene is TRBV2, the J gene TRBJ2-1, with D unclear. This CDR3 contains 11 residues. Germline V CDR1 and CDR2: SNHLY, FYNNEI. V lost 5 bases and J 5 bases, leaving 4 bases between the germline ends.